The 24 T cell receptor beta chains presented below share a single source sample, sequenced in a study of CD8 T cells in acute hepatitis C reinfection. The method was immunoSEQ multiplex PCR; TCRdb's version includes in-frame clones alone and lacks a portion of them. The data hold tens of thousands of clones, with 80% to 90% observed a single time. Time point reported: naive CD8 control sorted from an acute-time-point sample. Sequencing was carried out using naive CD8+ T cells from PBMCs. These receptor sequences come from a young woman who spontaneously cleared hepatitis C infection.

The CDR3 sequence: CASSSFYEQYF. Written as DNA, the CDR3 is TGTGCCAGCAGTTCCTTCTACGAGCAGTACTTC. The chain links TRBV27 to TRBJ2-7, with D unclear. V was clipped by 4 bases and J by 3 bases, with 4 bases between them. CDR1 and CDR2 (germline): MNHEY, SMNVEV (reference sequence). The CDR3 is made up of 11 amino acids.

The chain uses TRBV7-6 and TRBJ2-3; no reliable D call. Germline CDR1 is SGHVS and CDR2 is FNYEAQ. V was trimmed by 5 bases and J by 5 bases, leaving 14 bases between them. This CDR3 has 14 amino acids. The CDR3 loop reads CASSTAGWGDTQYF. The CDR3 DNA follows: TGTGCCAGCAGCACCGCCGGGTGGGGAGATACGCAGTATTTT.

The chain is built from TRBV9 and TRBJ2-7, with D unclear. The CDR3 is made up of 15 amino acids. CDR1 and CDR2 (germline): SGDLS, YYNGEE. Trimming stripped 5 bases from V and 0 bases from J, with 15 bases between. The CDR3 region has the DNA TGTGCCAGCAGTTTGGGTGTTTCCCCCTCCTACGAGCAGTACTTC. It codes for CASSLGVSPSYEQYF.

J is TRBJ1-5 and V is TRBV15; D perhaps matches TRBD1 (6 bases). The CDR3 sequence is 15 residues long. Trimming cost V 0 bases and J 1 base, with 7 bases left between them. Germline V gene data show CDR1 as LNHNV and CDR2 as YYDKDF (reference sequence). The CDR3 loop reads CATSRDRGSNQPQHF. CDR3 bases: TGTGCCACCAGCAGAGACAGGGGAAGCAATCAGCCCCAGCATTTT. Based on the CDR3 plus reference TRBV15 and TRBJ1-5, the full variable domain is DAMVIQNPRYQVTQFGKPVTLSCSQTLNHNVMYWYQQKSSQAPKLLFHYYDKDFNNEADTPDNFQSRRPNTSFCFLDIRSPGLGDTAMYLCATSRDRGSNQPQHFGDGTRLSIL.

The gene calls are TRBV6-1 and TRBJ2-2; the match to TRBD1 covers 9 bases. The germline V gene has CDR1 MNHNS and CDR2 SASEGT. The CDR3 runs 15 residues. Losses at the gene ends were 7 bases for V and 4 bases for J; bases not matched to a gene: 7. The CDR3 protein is CASITGTGSTGELFF. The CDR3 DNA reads TGTGCCAGCATTACCGGGACAGGGAGCACCGGGGAGCTGTTTTTT.

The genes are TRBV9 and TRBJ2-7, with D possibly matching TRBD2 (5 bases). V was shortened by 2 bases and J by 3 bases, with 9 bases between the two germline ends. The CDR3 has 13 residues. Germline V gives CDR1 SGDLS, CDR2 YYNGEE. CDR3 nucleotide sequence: TGTGCCAGCAGCGTGGCAGACTACTACGAGCAGTACTTC. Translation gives CASSVADYYEQYF. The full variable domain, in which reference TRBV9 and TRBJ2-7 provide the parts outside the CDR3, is DSGVTQTPKHLITATGQRVTLRCSPRSGDLSVYWYQQSLDQGLQFLIQYYNGEERAKGNILERFSAQQFPDLHSELNLSSLELGDSALYFCASSVADYYEQYFGPGTRLTVT.

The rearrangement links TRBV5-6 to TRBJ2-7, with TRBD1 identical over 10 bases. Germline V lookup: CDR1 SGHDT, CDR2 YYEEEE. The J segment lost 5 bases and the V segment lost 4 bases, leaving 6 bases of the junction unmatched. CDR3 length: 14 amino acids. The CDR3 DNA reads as TGTGCCAGCAGCCAGACTGGGACAGGGGACGAGCAGTACTTC. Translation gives CASSQTGTGDEQYF. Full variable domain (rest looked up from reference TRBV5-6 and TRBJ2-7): DAGVTQSPTHLIKTRGQQVTLRCSPKSGHDTVSWYQQALGQGPQFIFQYYEEEERQRGNFPDRFSGHQFPNYSSELNVNALLLGDSALYLCASSQTGTGDEQYFGPGTRLTVT.

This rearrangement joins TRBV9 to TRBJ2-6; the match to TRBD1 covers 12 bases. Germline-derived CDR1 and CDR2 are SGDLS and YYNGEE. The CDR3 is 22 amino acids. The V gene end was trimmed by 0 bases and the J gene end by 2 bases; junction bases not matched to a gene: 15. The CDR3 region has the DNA TGTGCCAGCAGCGTAGTGAACGGGGGCCGGGACAGGGGGCTCCCTGGGGCCAACGTCCTGACTTTC. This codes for CASSVVNGGRDRGLPGANVLTF.

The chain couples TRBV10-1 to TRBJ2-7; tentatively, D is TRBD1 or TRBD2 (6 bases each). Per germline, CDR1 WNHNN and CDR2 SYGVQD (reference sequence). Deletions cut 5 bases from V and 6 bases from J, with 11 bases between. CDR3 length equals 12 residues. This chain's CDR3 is CASSIGGGEQYF. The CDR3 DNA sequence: TGCGCCAGCAGTATCGGGGGCGGCGAGCAGTACTTC.

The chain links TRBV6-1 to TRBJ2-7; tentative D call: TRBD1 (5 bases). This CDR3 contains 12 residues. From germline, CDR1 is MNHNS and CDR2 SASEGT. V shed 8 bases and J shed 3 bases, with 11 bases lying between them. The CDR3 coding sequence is TGTGCCAGCCTGGCCAGGGTCTACGAGCAGTACTTC. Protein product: CASLARVYEQYF.

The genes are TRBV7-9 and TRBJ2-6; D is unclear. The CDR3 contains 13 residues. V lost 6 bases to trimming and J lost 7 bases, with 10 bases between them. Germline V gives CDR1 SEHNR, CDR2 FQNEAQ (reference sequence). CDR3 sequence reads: CASRPPGANVLTF. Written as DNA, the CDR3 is TGTGCCAGCAGACCTCCAGGAGCCAACGTCCTGACTTTC.

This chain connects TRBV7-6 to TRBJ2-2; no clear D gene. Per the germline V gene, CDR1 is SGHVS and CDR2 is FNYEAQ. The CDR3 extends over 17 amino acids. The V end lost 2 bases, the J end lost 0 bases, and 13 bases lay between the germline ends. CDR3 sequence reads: CASSLTALGPNTGELFF. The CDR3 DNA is TGTGCCAGCAGCTTAACGGCTTTAGGGCCGAACACCGGGGAGCTGTTTTTT.

CDR3 nucleotides: TGTGCCAGCAGCTTTGGCGGGCTCGGCGAGCAGTACTTC. Its translation: CASSFGGLGEQYF. This sequence joins TRBV27 and TRBJ2-7; possibly TRBD2 for D (5 bases). The CDR3 spans 13 residues. Germline V gene data show CDR1 as MNHEY and CDR2 as SMNVEV (reference sequence). V gave up 6 bases and J gave up 6 bases, with 15 bases separating them.

The CDR3 region is CAIRTAGLNTGELFF. The CDR3 DNA is TGTGCCATCAGAACAGCGGGACTAAACACCGGGGAGCTGTTTTTT. The rearrangement joins TRBV10-3 to TRBJ2-2; 7 nucleotides match TRBD2. V was clipped by 6 bases and J by 2 bases; unmatched bases: 6. Germline lookup yields CDR1 ENHRY and CDR2 SYGVKD. The CDR3 has 15 residues.

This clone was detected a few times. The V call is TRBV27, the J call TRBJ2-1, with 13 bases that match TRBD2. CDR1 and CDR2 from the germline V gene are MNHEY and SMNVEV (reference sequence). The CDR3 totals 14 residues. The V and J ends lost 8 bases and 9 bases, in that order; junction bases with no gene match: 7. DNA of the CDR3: TGTGCCAGCGGATGGACTAGCGGGGGTGGTGAGCAGTTCTTC. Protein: CASGWTSGGGEQFF.

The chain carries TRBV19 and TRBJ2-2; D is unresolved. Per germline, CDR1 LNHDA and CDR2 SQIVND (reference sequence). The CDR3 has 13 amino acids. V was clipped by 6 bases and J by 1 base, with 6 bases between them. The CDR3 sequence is CASSPQNTGELFF. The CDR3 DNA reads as TGTGCCAGTAGCCCACAGAACACCGGGGAGCTGTTTTTT.

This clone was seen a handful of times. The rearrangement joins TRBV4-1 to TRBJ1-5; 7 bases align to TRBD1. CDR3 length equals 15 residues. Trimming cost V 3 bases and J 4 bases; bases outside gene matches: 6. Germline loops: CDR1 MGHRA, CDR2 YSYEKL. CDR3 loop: CASSHPGDRNQPQHF. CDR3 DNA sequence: TGCGCCAGCAGCCACCCGGGGGACAGAAATCAGCCCCAGCATTTT.

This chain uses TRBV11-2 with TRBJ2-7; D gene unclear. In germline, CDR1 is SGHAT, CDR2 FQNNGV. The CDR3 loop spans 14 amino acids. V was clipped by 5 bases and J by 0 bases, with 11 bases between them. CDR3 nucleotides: TGTGCCAGCAGCCACGTCACGGGCTCCTACGAGCAGTACTTC. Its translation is CASSHVTGSYEQYF.

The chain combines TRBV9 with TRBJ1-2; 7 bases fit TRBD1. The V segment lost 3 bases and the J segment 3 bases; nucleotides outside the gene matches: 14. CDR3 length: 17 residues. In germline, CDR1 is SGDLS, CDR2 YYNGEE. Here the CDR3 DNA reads TGTGCCAGCAGCGGACGGGACAGCCAGAACGGGTACTATGGCTACACCTTC. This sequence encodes CASSGRDSQNGYYGYTF.

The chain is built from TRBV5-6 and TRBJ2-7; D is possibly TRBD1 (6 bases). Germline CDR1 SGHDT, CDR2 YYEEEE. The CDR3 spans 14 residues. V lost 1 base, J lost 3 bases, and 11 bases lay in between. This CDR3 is CASSLQGSDYEQYF. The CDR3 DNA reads TGTGCCAGCAGCTTGCAGGGGTCCGACTACGAGCAGTACTTC.

The CDR3 coding sequence is TGTGCCAGCAGCTTAGTGTCACTTCGGTCCAAAAACATTCAGTACTTC. Amino acids: CASSLVSLRSKNIQYF. V usage is TRBV11-2 and J usage is TRBJ2-4; D is undetermined. The CDR3 length is 16 residues. The germline V gene encodes CDR1 SGHAT and CDR2 FQNNGV. V was cut by 1 base and J by 2 bases, with 12 bases left in between.

The CDR3 is CASSLGSRQGTEAFF. The CDR3 region has the DNA TGTGCCAGCAGTTTAGGGTCCCGACAGGGCACTGAAGCTTTCTTT. The chain is built from TRBV27 and TRBJ1-1; 7 nucleotides match TRBD1. This CDR3 is built from 15 residues. The germline gives CDR1 MNHEY, CDR2 SMNVEV (reference sequence). Trimming at V came to 2 bases and at J to 4 bases, leaving 7 bases not matched to a gene.

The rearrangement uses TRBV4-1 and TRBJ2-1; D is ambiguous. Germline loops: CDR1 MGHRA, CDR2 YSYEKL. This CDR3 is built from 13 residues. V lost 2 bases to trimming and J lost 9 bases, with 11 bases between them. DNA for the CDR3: TGCGCCAGCAGCCAATTCGGTGTCCCTGAGCAGTTCTTC. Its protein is CASSQFGVPEQFF.

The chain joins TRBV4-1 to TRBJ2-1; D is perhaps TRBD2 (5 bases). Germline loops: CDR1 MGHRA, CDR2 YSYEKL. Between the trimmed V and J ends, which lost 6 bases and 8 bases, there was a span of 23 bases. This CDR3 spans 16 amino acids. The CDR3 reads CASSYERRPFMDEQFF. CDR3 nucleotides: TGCGCCAGCAGTTACGAGCGGAGGCCTTTTATGGATGAGCAGTTCTTC.